Listed below are T cell receptor beta chains from one sample, sequenced in a study of blood T cell repertoires in COVID-19. TCRdb keeps only in-frame clones here, not all; method: immunoSEQ multiplex PCR. The table includes under 250,000 clones, over 75% detected once. The sequenced sample was PBMCs or T cells enriched from blood (not recorded which). The receptors come from a woman aged 40-49 years who had been exposed to COVID-19. The CDR3 runs from the conserved cysteine through the conserved F or W.

j_call v_call cdr3_aa
TRBJ1-1 TRBV6-2/TRBV6-3 CASSYNLEVRSNTEAFF
TRBJ1-3 TRBV5-1 CASSFKGDGNTIYF
TRBJ2-5 TRBV12-3/TRBV12-4 CASRGGRAQYF
TRBJ1-4 TRBV7-2 CASSLAGGLGEKLFF
TRBJ2-4 TRBV19 CASKFGSEVGKNIQYF
TRBJ2-7 TRBV28 CASSLDRVVFNYEQYF
TRBJ2-2 TRBV7-9 CASRPGGGMAVGELFF
TRBJ2-7 TRBV5-1 CASSSTGKREQYF
TRBJ2-2 TRBV13 CASSQREGLGGELFF
TRBJ1-5 TRBV28 CASRSTISNQPQHF
TRBJ2-1 TRBV28 CASSYPTPSGGLEQFF
TRBJ2-5 TRBV7-3 CASSPGTGEETQYF
TRBJ1-2 TRBV29-1 CSVVQGSYGYTF
TRBJ2-1 TRBV5-4 CASSRGLAGGQVDEQFF
TRBJ1-6 TRBV7-9 CASSLGAGGRPPLHF
TRBJ1-5 TRBV24-1 CATSDLAGDGQPQHF
TRBJ1-1 TRBV5-4 CASSRTNTEAFF
TRBJ2-2 TRBV28 CASSLSGGGSGELFF
TRBJ1-2 TRBV18 CASSPDQGKIYGYTF
TRBJ1-2 TRBV4-1 CASSPTGGNYGYTF
TRBJ1-5 TRBV3-1/TRBV3-2 CASSLGTGGRQPQHF
TRBJ2-1 TRBV30 CAWSRLAGTSEQFF
TRBJ1-2 TRBV5-1 CASSPLAGSNYGYTF
TRBJ2-7 TRBV6-2/TRBV6-3 CASSYSSSAERSYEQYF
TRBJ1-2 TRBV7-9 CASSPGNRGYTF
TRBJ2-3 TRBV6-2/TRBV6-3 CASSYSTSGGARDTQYF
TRBJ1-2 TRBV19 CASSIPNIPGQGKNYGYTF
TRBJ1-1 TRBV19 CASSIVGGLRNTEAFF
TRBJ1-1 TRBV13 CASSLISLGQRREEAFF
TRBJ2-1 TRBV27 CASSPLAGGREQFF
TRBJ2-7 TRBV28 CASSGRPLEQYF
TRBJ2-7 TRBV6-2/TRBV6-3 CASSYSRDYEQYF
TRBJ2-7 TRBV7-2 CASSKDSGVREQYF
TRBJ1-1 TRBV6-5 CASSYSIDTNTEAFF
TRBJ1-5 TRBV29-1 CSVTGGSSNQPQHF
TRBJ1-2 TRBV11-2 CASSLDRGQGYGYTF
TRBJ2-1 TRBV29-1 CSVDSQGNEQFF
TRBJ1-6 TRBV3-1/TRBV3-2 CASSHRQGGSPLHF
TRBJ1-1 TRBV3-1/TRBV3-2 CASSLGQLNTEAFF
TRBJ1-5 TRBV11-2 CASSLTQSNQPQHF
TRBJ2-3 TRBV19 CASSIAGGATDTQYF
TRBJ1-3 TRBV28 CASSSDAGAGKDTIYF
TRBJ2-7 TRBV7-9 CASSFAFSYEQYF
TRBJ2-3 TRBV18 CASSPPTTRTDTQYF
TRBJ2-7 TRBV5-6 CASSLGAGDEQYF
TRBJ2-4 TRBV19 CASSIAGGNGNIQYF
TRBJ1-2 TRBV7-2 CASSWGQGTNGYTF
TRBJ2-7 TRBV9 CASSTQGARGNEQYF
TRBJ2-3 TRBV11-2 CASSPDRTDTQYF
TRBJ2-1 TRBV6-2/TRBV6-3 CASSYPGLAGIKENEQFF
TRBJ1-2 TRBV7-9 CASSPSPGQGFFGYTF
TRBJ1-1 TRBV5-4 CASSLVGQPNTEAFF
TRBJ1-1 TRBV7-9 CASSLSGGMAEAFF
TRBJ2-4 TRBV6-1 CASSESIGGDRVTKNIQYF
TRBJ2-2 TRBV27 CASTTGSAGELFF
TRBJ2-5 TRBV4-1 CASSPQGTGDQETQYF
TRBJ2-2 TRBV11-3 CASSPPLGELFF
TRBJ2-7 TRBV2 CASSEPTGKAYEQYF
TRBJ1-5 TRBV7-2 CASSARVGQNQPQHF
TRBJ1-4 TRBV2 CASSEGGAGNEKLFF